The 5 T cell receptor beta chains reported below all come from one sample, sequenced in a study of T-cell reconstitution after alpha-beta-depleted transplantation in children. As it was prepared, the TCRbeta library received unique molecular identifiers. TCRdb reprocessed the PCR reads via MiXCR and lists one record per CDR3 protein. Among 450,000 to 600,000 distinct CDR3 sequences listed, roughly 13% were seen once. This material consisted of PBMCs, mostly from graft donor cells, taken 360 days after TCRalphabeta/CD19-depleted stem cell transplant. The source is a male patient between 5 and 17 years old who had a stem cell transplant for acute myeloid leukemia, so the T cells may come from the graft donor.

This clonotype occurred many times. The chain joins TRBV27 to TRBJ2-1; 8 bases map to TRBD2. This CDR3 spans 18 amino acids. The junction had 11 bases not matched to a gene; V was cut back by 4 bases and J by 0 bases. CDR1 is MNHEY and CDR2 is SMNVEV in the germline V gene (reference sequence). The CDR3 loop reads CASSSINRLATSYNEQFF. The CDR3 coding sequence is TGTGCCAGCAGTTCGATCAACCGACTAGCGACCTCCTACAATGAGCAGTTCTTC.

This clonotype was recorded at least ten times. The chain combines TRBV5-5 with TRBJ2-7; the D gene could be TRBD1 or TRBD2 (5 bases each). Trimming removed 2 bases from V and 0 bases from J, with 12 bases in between. Germline V lookup: CDR1 SGHKS, CDR2 YYEKEE (reference sequence). The CDR3 extends over 15 amino acids. The DNA of the CDR3 is TGTGCCAGCAGCTTAACCGGGACGGTCTCCTACGAGCAGTACTTC. Its protein product is CASSLTGTVSYEQYF.

The J gene is TRBJ2-7, the V gene TRBV18; D is unclear. Trimming removed 3 bases from V and 3 bases from J, with 21 bases in between. Germline V gene lookup returns CDR1 KGHSH and CDR2 LQKENI. The CDR3 runs to 17 residues. The CDR3 protein is CASSPPSGEATIYEQYF. The CDR3 DNA sequence: TGTGCCAGCTCACCTCCATCAGGTGAAGCCACGATCTACGAGCAGTACTTC.

This clonotype was observed a handful of times. The rearrangement links TRBV28 to TRBJ1-5; D is uncertain. CDR3 length: 13 residues. V was shortened by 5 bases and J by 6 bases, with 11 bases between the two germline ends. Per the germline V gene, CDR1 is MDHEN and CDR2 is SYDVKM. The CDR3 sequence: CASSPKNVQPQHF. The CDR3, as DNA: TGTGCCAGCAGTCCCAAGAACGTTCAGCCCCAGCATTTT.

This clonotype showed up just a few times. The rearrangement uses TRBV20-1 and TRBJ2-7; D gene ambiguous. Trimming cost V 7 bases and J 2 bases, with 12 bases left between them. CDR1 DFQATT and CDR2 SNEGSKA come from the germline V gene (reference sequence). This CDR3 has 12 amino acids. DNA of the CDR3: TGCAGTGGTCTTCGGATGGCCTACGAGCAGTACTTC. Encoded protein: CSGLRMAYEQYF.